The 16 T cell receptor beta chains below were found in one sample sequenced in a study of beta chain features in type 1 diabetes. Every isolated RNA sample was fully reverse transcribed, so sequencing captured expressed TCRB transcripts. Produced via immunoSEQ multiplex PCR; TCRdb's table is partial and in-frame only. The profile shows 810,000 or so clones, 15% to 20% of them singletons. Sample: naive CD4+ T cells from blood. Source of these receptors: a woman aged 18-29 years in good health.

The genes are TRBV9 and TRBJ1-1; maybe TRBD1 (5 bases). The germline gives CDR1 SGDLS, CDR2 YYNGEE. CDR3 length: 15 amino acids. V lost 4 bases to trimming and J lost 3 bases, with 16 bases between them. CDR3 loop: CASSTTQRGDTEAFF. DNA of the CDR3: TGTGCCAGCAGCACAACACAAAGAGGGGACACTGAAGCTTTCTTT.

This chain uses TRBV19 with TRBJ2-7, with 11 bases fitting TRBD2. V was pared by 3 bases and J by 3 bases, with 4 bases of the junction left unmatched. Germline lookup yields CDR1 LNHDA and CDR2 SQIVND (reference sequence). CDR3 size: 15 residues. The CDR3 protein is CASSIVGTSGYEQYF. Here the CDR3 DNA reads TGTGCCAGTAGTATTGTGGGGACTAGCGGCTACGAGCAGTACTTC.

This clone was picked up a small number of times. The chain uses TRBV27 and TRBJ1-4; 8 bases line up with TRBD1. This CDR3 has 17 amino acids. Trimming removed 6 bases from V and 7 bases from J; junction bases left unmatched: 16. The V gene's germline CDR1 is MNHEY and CDR2 SMNVEV (reference sequence). In DNA form, the CDR3 reads TGTGCCAGCAGGCCACACGGCCTAAGACAGGGGATTGAAAAACTGTTTTTT. As protein: CASRPHGLRQGIEKLFF.

V usage is TRBV7-9 and J usage is TRBJ2-3, with D unresolved. The germline V gene has CDR1 SEHNR and CDR2 FQNEAQ (reference sequence). Trimming removed 1 base from V and 2 bases from J, with 10 bases in between. The CDR3 is made up of 15 amino acids. In nucleotides, the CDR3 is TGTGCCAGCAGCTTAGTGGGCAGCCTCACAGATACGCAGTATTTT. Protein product: CASSLVGSLTDTQYF.

The chain links TRBV7-8 to TRBJ1-4, with D tentatively TRBD1 (5 bases). This CDR3 region has 13 residues. Per germline, CDR1 SGHVS and CDR2 FQNEAQ. The V end lost 2 bases, the J end lost 12 bases, and 13 bases lay between the germline ends. CDR3 loop: CASSLLQAGELFF. In DNA form, the CDR3 reads TGTGCCAGCAGCTTATTACAGGCCGGGGAACTGTTTTTT.

This chain connects TRBV6-5 to TRBJ2-6, with D uncertain. Trimming shortened V by 0 bases and J by 2 bases, and 8 bases separated the two germline ends. Germline values: CDR1 MNHEY, CDR2 SVGAGI. The CDR3 extends over 16 amino acids. The CDR3 DNA sequence: TGTGCCAGCAGTTACTCCAACGGTCCTGGGGCCAACGTCCTGACTTTC. Translated: CASSYSNGPGANVLTF.

This clone was seen a few times. The V call is TRBV10-3, the J call TRBJ1-1; 7 bases agree with TRBD1. The CDR3 spans 13 residues. Germline V gene lookup returns CDR1 ENHRY and CDR2 SYGVKD. J lost 1 base, V lost 11 bases, and 7 bases had no gene match. Written as DNA, the CDR3 is TGTGCCTCACAGGGGTCCCAGAACACTGAAGCTTTCTTT. Translation gives CASQGSQNTEAFF.

CDR3 residues: CASTPGGPTYYEQYF. The CDR3 DNA is TGTGCCAGCACCCCCGGCGGGCCTACTTACTACGAGCAGTACTTC. The genes are TRBV7-2 and TRBJ2-7, with D possibly being TRBD2 (5 bases). CDR1 is SGHTA and CDR2 is FQGNSA in the germline V gene. This CDR3 comprises 15 residues. V dropped 7 bases and J dropped 3 bases, with 19 bases sitting between them.

A few counts support this clone. The CDR3 DNA follows: TGTGCCAGCAGCTCAGGGCCCGGGGCCAACGTCCTGACTTTC. It translates to CASSSGPGANVLTF. The chain is built from TRBV7-2 and TRBJ2-6; TRBD1 might be the D (5 bases). V was cut by 4 bases and J by 4 bases, with 8 bases left in between. The CDR3 is made up of 14 amino acids. The germline gives CDR1 SGHTA, CDR2 FQGNSA.

The rearrangement links TRBV7-9 to TRBJ2-3; 9 bases are a match to TRBD2. V gave up 4 bases and J gave up 3 bases; unmatched junction bases: 11. This CDR3 contains 17 residues. CDR1 SEHNR and CDR2 FQNEAQ come from the germline V gene (reference sequence). CDR3 region: CASSSSRGLAFTDTQYF. The CDR3 nucleotides read TGTGCCAGCAGCTCGTCAAGGGGACTAGCTTTTACAGATACGCAGTATTTT.

This clone has only a few counts. This chain connects TRBV11-2 to TRBJ2-7, with TRBD1 identical over 7 bases. The length of the CDR3 is 13 residues. The germline V gene has CDR1 SGHAT and CDR2 FQNNGV. J lost 1 base, V lost 6 bases, and 3 bases had no gene match. The DNA of the CDR3 is TGTGCCAGCAGTGGGACAGCTTCCTACGAGCAGTACTTC. Its protein product is CASSGTASYEQYF.

A few counts support this clone. J is TRBJ2-4 and V is TRBV11-1, with a weak D call TRBD1 (6 bases). CDR1 is SGHAT and CDR2 is FQDESV in the germline V gene (reference sequence). This CDR3 comprises 15 residues. The V end was cut by 1 base, the J end by 3 bases, with 10 bases between. CDR3: CASSLGQEYKNIQYF. The CDR3 DNA reads as TGTGCCAGCAGCTTAGGACAGGAATACAAAAACATTCAGTACTTC.

Written as DNA, the CDR3 is TGTGCCAGCAAACAGACTAGCGGAACTCAAGAGACCCAGTACTTC. It codes for CASKQTSGTQETQYF. The V call is TRBV2, the J call TRBJ2-5; 9 bases align to TRBD2. Germline CDR1 reads SNHLY; CDR2 reads FYNNEI. V lost 7 bases and J lost 2; bases outside the gene matches: 8. CDR3 length: 15 residues.

The CDR3 reads CASSLALQILGALHF. The DNA of the CDR3 is TGTGCCAGCAGCTTAGCGCTCCAGATTTTAGGGGCCCTCCACTTT. The chain combines TRBV7-2 with TRBJ1-6; TRBD1 might be the D (5 bases). CDR1 SGHTA and CDR2 FQGNSA come from the germline V gene. This CDR3 comprises 15 residues. Between the trimmed V and J ends, which lost 0 bases and 14 bases, there was a span of 17 bases.

In this sample, this clone turned up a few times. This chain links TRBV4-3 with TRBJ2-7; 11 positions agree with TRBD1. The CDR3 runs 15 residues. Germline lookup yields CDR1 LGHNA and CDR2 YSLEER. Losses at the gene ends were 0 bases for V and 6 bases for J; bases not matched to a gene: 4. CDR3 nucleotides: TGCGCCAGCAGCCAAGATCCGGACAGGGGGCGCGAGCAGTACTTC. It translates to CASSQDPDRGREQYF.

This clone was observed a few times. The J gene is TRBJ2-7, the V gene TRBV5-4; D is perhaps TRBD1 or TRBD2 (5 bases each). CDR1 SGHNT and CDR2 YYREEE come from the germline V gene (reference sequence). Trimming pared 0 bases from V and 2 bases from J, leaving 9 bases between. CDR3 length equals 14 residues. CDR3 coding DNA: TGTGCCAGCAGCTTGGATGGGGGAACCTACGAGCAGTACTTC. Its translation is CASSLDGGTYEQYF.